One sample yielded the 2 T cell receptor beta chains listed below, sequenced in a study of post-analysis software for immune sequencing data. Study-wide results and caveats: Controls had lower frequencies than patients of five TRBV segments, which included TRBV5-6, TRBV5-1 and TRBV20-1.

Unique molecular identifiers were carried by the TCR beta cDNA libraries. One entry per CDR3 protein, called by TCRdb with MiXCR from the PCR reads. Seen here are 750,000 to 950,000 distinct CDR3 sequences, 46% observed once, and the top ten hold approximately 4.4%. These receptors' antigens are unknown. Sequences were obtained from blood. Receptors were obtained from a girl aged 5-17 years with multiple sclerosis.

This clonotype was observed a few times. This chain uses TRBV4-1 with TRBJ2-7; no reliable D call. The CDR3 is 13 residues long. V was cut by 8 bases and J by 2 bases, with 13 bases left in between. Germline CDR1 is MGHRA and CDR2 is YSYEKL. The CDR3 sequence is CASGPAGTYEQYF. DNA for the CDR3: TGCGCCAGCGGCCCTGCCGGTACCTACGAGCAGTACTTC.

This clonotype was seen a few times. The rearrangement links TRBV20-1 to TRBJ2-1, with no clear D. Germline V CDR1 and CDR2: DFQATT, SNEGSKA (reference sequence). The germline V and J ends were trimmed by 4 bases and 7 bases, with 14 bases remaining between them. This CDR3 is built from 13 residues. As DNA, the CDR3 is TGCAGTGCTAACCGCGGAGTGGAAAATGAGCAGTTCTTC. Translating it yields CSANRGVENEQFF.